Included here is one TCR beta chain sequence, with context. The antigen is not known. Germline V CDR1 and CDR2: LGHNA, YSLEER. V was clipped by 3 bases and J by 5 bases; unmatched bases: 7. This CDR3 region has 15 residues. The data originate from a study of chemoradiotherapy in HPV16-positive cancers. Samples were taken several times over chemoradiotherapy. Measured with immunoSEQ multiplex PCR; TCRdb has only the in-frame clones, and not every one. The sample has nearly 1,500 clones; 80% to 95% are singletons. Overall study results and limits: During treatment, candidate HPV-specific clones and E7-related motifs expanded in tumor.

This clonotype was sampled from a human donor with HPV-associated anogenital cancer. The chain recombines TRBV4-3 with TRBJ1-5, with 7 bases fitting TRBD1. Specimen: tumor tissue, collected from a patient who underwent chemoradiotherapy. The CDR3 loop is CASSHPGTDYQPQHF. DNA for the CDR3: TGCGCCAGCAGCCACCCCGGGACAGATTATCAGCCCCAGCATTTT.